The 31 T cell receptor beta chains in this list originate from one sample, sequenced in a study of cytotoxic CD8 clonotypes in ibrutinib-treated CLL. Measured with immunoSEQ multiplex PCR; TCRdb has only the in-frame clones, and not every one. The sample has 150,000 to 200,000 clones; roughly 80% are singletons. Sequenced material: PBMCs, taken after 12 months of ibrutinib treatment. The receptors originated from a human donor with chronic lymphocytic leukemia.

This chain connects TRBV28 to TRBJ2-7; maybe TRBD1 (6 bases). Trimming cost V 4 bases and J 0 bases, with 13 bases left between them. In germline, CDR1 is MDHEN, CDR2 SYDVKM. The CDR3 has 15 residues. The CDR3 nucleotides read TGTGCCAGCAGTTACCACAGGGCCAGCTCCTACGAGCAGTACTTC. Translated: CASSYHRASSYEQYF. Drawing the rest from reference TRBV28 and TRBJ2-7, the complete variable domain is DVKVTQSSRYLVKRTGEKVFLECVQDMDHENMFWYRQDPGLGLRLIYFSYDVKMKEKGDIPEGYSVSREKKERFSLILESASTNQTSMYLCASSYHRASSYEQYFGPGTRLTVT.

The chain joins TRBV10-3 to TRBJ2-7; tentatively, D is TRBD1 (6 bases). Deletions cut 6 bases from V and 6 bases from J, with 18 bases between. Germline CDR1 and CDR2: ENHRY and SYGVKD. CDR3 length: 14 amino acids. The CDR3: CAIRFSEVGGEQYF. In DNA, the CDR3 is TGTGCCATCAGATTCTCAGAGGTAGGGGGCGAGCAGTACTTC.

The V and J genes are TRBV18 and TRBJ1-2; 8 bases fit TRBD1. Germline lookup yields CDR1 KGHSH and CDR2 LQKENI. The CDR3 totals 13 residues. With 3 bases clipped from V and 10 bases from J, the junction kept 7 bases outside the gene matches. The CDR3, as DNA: TGTGCCAGCTCACCCCTCCCACAGGGGGACTACACCTTC. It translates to CASSPLPQGDYTF.

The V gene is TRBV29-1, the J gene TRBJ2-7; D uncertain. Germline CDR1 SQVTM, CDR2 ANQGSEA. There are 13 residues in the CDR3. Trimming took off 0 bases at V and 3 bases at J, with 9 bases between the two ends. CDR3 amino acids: CSVEEKGFYEQYF. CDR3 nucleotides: TGCAGCGTTGAAGAAAAGGGTTTCTACGAGCAGTACTTC.

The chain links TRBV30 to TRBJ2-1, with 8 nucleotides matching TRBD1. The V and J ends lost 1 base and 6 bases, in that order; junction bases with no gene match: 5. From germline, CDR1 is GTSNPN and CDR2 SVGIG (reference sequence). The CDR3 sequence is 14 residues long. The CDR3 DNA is TGTGCCTGGAGTGGAGACAGGGGCTTCAATGAGCAGTTCTTC. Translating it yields CAWSGDRGFNEQFF.

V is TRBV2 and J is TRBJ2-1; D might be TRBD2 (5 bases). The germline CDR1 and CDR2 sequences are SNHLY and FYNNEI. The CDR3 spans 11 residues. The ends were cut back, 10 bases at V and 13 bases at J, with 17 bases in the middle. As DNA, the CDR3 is TGTGCCATCTCCATAGCGAGGCTTCAGTTCTTC. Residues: CAISIARLQFF.

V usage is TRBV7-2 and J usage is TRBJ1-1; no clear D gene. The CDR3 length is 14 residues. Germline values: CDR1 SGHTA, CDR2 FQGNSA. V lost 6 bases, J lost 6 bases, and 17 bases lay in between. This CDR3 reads CASRGGRDRPEAFF. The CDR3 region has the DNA TGTGCCAGCAGGGGAGGAAGGGATCGGCCTGAAGCTTTCTTT.

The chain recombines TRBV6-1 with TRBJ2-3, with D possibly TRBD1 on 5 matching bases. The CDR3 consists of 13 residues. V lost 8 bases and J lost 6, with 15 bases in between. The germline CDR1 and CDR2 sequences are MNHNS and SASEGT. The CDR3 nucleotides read TGTGCCAGCGGGGTGTGGCCAGGGGATACGCAGTATTTT. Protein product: CASGVWPGDTQYF.

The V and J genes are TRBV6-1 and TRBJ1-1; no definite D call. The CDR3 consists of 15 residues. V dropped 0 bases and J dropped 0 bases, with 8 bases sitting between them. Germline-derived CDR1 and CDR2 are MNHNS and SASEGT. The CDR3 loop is CASSEAGLMNTEAFF. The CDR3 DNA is TGTGCCAGCAGTGAAGCTGGGCTGATGAACACTGAAGCTTTCTTT.

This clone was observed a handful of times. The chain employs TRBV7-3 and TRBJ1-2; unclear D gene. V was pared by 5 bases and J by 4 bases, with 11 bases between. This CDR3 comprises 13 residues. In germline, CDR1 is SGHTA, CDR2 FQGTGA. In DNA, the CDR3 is TGTGCCAGCAGCCATTCCGGGTCCTATGGCTACACCTTC. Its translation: CASSHSGSYGYTF.

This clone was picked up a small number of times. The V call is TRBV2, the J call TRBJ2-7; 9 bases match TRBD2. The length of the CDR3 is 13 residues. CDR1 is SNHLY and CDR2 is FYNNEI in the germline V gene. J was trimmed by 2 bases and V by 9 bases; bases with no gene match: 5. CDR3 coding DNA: TGTGCCAGTAGGCGGGAGGGCCCCTACGAGCAGTACTTC. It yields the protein CASRREGPYEQYF.

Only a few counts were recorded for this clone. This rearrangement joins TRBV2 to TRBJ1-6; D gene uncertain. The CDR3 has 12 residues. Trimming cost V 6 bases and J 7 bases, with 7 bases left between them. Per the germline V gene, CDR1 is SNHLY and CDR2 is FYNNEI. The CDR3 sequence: CASRRRNSPLHF. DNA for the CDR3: TGTGCCAGCAGAAGAAGGAATTCACCCCTCCACTTT.

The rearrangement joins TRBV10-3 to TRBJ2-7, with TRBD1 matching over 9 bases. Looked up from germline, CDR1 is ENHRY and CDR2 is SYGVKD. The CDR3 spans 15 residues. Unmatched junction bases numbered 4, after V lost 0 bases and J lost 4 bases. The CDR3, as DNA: TGTGCCATCAGTGAGTCCGCCGGACAGGGGTACGAGCAGTACTTC. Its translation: CAISESAGQGYEQYF.

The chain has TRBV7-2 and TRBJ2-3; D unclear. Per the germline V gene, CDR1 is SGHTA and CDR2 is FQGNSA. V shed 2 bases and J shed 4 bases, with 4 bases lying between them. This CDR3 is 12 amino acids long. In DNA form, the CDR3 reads TGTGCCAGCAGCTTAACCTCAGATACGCAGTATTTT. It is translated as CASSLTSDTQYF.

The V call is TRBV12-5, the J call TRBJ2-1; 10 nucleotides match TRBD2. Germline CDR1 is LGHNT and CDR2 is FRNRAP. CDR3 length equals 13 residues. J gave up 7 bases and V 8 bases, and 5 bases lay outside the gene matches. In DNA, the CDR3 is TGTGCTAGTATGGCTAGCGGGGGTAATGAGCAGTTCTTC. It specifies CASMASGGNEQFF.

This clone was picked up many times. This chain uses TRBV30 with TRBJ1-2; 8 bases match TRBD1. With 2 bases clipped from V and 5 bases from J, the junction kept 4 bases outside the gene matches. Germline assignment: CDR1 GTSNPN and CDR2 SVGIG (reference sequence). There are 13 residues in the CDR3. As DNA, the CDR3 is TGTGCCTGGAGTCGACAGGGGCCTTATGGCTACACCTTC. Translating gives CAWSRQGPYGYTF.

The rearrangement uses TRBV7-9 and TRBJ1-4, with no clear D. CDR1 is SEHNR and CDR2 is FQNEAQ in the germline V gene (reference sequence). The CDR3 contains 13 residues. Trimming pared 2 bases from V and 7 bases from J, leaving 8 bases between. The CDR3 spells CASSLTGGEKLFF. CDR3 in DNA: TGTGCCAGCAGCTTAACGGGAGGTGAAAAACTGTTTTTT.

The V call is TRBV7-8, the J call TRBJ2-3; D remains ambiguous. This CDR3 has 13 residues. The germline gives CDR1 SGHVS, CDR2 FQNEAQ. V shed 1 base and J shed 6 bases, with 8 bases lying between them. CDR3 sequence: CASSLGRSDTQYF. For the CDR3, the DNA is TGTGCCAGCAGCTTAGGAAGATCGGATACGCAGTATTTT.

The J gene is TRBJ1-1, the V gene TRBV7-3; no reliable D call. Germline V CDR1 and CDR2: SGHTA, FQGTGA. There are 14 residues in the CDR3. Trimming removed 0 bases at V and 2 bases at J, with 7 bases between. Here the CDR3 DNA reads TGTGCCAGCAGCTTAACGTCCCGTAACACTGAAGCTTTCTTT. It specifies CASSLTSRNTEAFF.

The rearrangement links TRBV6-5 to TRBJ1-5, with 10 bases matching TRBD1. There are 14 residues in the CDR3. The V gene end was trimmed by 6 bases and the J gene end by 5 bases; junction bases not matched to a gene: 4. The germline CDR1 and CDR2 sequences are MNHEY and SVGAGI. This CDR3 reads CASRRQGADQPQHF. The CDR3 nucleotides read TGTGCCAGCAGACGACAGGGGGCGGATCAGCCCCAGCATTTT.

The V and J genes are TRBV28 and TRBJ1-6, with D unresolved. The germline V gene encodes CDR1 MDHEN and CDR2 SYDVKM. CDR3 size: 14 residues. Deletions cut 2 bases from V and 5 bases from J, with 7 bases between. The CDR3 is CASSLGPDNSPLHF. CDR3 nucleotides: TGTGCCAGCAGTTTAGGGCCCGATAATTCACCCCTCCACTTT.

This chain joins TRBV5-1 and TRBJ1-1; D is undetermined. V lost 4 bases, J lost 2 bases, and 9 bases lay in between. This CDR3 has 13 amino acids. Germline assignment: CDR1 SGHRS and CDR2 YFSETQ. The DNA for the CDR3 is TGCGCCAGCAGCATGACCATAAACACTGAAGCTTTCTTT. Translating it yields CASSMTINTEAFF.

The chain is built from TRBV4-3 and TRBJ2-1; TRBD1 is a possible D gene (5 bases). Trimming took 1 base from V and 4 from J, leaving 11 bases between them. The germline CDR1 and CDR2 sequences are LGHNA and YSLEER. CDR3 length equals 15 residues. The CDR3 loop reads CASSQVYTGYNEQFF. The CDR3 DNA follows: TGCGCCAGCAGCCAAGTTTATACAGGATACAATGAGCAGTTCTTC.

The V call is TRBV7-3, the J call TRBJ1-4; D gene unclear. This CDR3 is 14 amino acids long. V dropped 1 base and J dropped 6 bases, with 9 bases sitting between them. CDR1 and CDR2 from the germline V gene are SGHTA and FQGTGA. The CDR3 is CASSLRAADEKLFF. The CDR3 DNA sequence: TGTGCCAGCAGCTTAAGGGCGGCGGATGAAAAACTGTTTTTT.

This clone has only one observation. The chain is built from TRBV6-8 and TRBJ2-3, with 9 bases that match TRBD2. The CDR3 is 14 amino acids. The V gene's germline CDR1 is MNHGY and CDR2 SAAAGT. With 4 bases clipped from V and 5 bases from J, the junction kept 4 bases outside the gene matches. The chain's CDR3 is CASSSLLAGDTQYF. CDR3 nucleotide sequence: TGTGCCAGCAGTTCCCTACTAGCGGGAGATACGCAGTATTTT.

The chain's CDR3 is CSVARGDTQYF. DNA of the CDR3: TGCAGCGTTGCCAGGGGAGATACGCAGTATTTT. The rearrangement links TRBV29-1 to TRBJ2-3, with a weak D call TRBD1 (6 bases). Germline CDR1 SQVTM, CDR2 ANQGSEA. Trimming stripped 4 bases from V and 5 bases from J, with 7 bases between. CDR3 length: 11 residues.

DNA for the CDR3: TGTGCCAGCAGGCCGCCCCGGACAGGGTACAATGAGCAGTTCTTC. Translation gives CASRPPRTGYNEQFF. This chain uses TRBV7-9 with TRBJ2-1, with 8 nucleotides matching TRBD1. J lost 4 bases, V lost 6 bases, and 8 bases had no gene match. CDR1 and CDR2 (germline): SEHNR, FQNEAQ (reference sequence). CDR3 size: 15 residues.

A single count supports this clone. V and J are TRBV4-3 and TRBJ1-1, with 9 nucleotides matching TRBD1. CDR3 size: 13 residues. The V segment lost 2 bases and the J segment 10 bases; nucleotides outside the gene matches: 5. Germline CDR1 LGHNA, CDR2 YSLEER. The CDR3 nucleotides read TGCGCCAGCAGCCAAACGGACAGGGGATCAGCTTTCTTT. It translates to CASSQTDRGSAFF.

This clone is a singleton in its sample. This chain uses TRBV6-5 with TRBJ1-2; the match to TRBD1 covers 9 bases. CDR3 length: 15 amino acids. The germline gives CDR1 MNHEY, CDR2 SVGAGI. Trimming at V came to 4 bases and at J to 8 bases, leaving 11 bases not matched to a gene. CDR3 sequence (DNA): TGTGCCAGCAGTTCTCCCCGGGACAGGGTGAAGGGCTACACCTTC. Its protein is CASSSPRDRVKGYTF.

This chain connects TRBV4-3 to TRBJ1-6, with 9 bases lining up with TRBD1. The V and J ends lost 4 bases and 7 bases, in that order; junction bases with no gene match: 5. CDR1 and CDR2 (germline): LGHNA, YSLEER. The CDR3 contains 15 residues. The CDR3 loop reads CASSLRGTGNSPLHF. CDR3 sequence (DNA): TGCGCCAGCAGCCTCAGGGGGACAGGGAATTCACCCCTCCACTTT.

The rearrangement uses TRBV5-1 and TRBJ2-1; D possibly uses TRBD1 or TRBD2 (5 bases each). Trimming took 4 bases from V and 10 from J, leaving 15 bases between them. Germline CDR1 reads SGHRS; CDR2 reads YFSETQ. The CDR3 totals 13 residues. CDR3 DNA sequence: TGCGCCAGCAGCAACTGGGACCAGCACGAGCAGTTCTTC. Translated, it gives CASSNWDQHEQFF. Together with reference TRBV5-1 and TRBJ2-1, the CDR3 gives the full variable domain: KAGVTQTPRYLIKTRGQQVTLSCSPISGHRSVSWYQQTPGQGLQFLFEYFSETQRNKGNFPGRFSGRQFSNSRSEMNVSTLELGDSALYLCASSNWDQHEQFFGPGTRLTVL.